A selection of T cell receptor beta chains follows, all from one sample in a study of OX40 agonist ivuxolimab in advanced cancers. Method: immunoSEQ multiplex PCR; TCRdb's copy keeps in-frame clones and lacks some. The sample yields some 80,000 clones, over 85% seen once. The sequenced sample was CD4+ or CD8+ T cells sorted from blood, obtained in a trial of the OX40 agonist ivuxolimab. The source of these receptors is an adult with an advanced solid tumor such as melanoma, head and neck, liver or kidney cancer. Each CDR3 is given with its conserved first and last residue. Each record gives: clone size, D gene, CDR3 length, V gene, J gene, CDR3 protein, CDR3 DNA. A D gene is named only where the DNA matches it firmly. Not all rows give a size; the values are once, few, many and, for expanded clones, a class.

NA,NA,15,TRBV4-1,TRBJ1-5,CASSQTDRTNQPQHF,TGCGCCAGCAGCCAGACCGACAGGACAAATCAGCCCCAGCATTTT
NA,TRBD1,15,TRBV6-1,TRBJ2-7,CASSDGDRGSYEQYF,TGTGCCAGCAGTGACGGGGACAGGGGGTCCTACGAGCAGTACTTC
NA,NA,14,TRBV9,TRBJ2-5,CASSSPTFQETQYF,TGTGCCAGCAGCTCCCCCACCTTCCAAGAGACCCAGTACTTC
once,NA,15,TRBV6-4,TRBJ1-2,CASSDSIGGAGGYTF,TGTGCCAGCAGTGACTCGATAGGGGGGGCCGGTGGCTACACCTTC
NA,TRBD2,13,TRBV29-1,TRBJ2-7,CSVTSGGSYEQYF,TGCAGCGTTACTAGCGGGGGGTCCTACGAGCAGTACTTC
NA,NA,15,TRBV27,TRBJ2-4,CASSQYPGPQNIQYF,TGTGCCAGCAGTCAATACCCGGGGCCGCAAAACATTCAGTACTTC
once,NA,14,TRBV25-1,TRBJ1-5,CASSARTGNQPQHF,TGTGCCAGCAGTGCCCGGACAGGCAATCAGCCCCAGCATTTT
NA,NA,14,TRBV7-7,TRBJ2-5,CASSLDQGKETQYF,TGTGCCAGCAGCTTAGATCAGGGGAAAGAGACCCAGTACTTC
once,NA,18,TRBV6-1,TRBJ1-2,CASSEEEQGPLANYGYTF,TGTGCCAGCAGTGAAGAGGAACAGGGACCGTTAGCTAACTATGGCTACACCTTC
once,NA,18,TRBV4-3,TRBJ2-1,CASSQRVVSETGYNEQFF,TGCGCCAGCAGCCAACGTGTCGTTTCGGAGACAGGCTACAATGAGCAGTTCTTC
NA,NA,12,TRBV7-8,TRBJ1-1,CASSPLGTEAFF,TGTGCCAGCAGCCCCTTGGGCACTGAAGCTTTCTTT
NA,NA,12,TRBV5-6,TRBJ2-7,CASSGQSYEQYF,TGTGCCAGCAGCGGGCAGTCCTACGAGCAGTACTTC
NA,TRBD2,14,TRBV5-4,TRBJ2-2,CASLGGADTGELFF,TGTGCCAGCTTGGGAGGGGCGGACACCGGGGAGCTGTTTTTT
NA,NA,14,TRBV10-1,TRBJ2-3,CASSEAGWADTQYF,TGCGCCAGCAGTGAGGCGGGCTGGGCAGATACGCAGTATTTT
NA,NA,15,TRBV7-8,TRBJ2-2,CASSLGRQNTGELFF,TGTGCCAGCAGCTTAGGCAGGCAGAACACCGGGGAGCTGTTTTTT
NA,TRBD1,15,TRBV28,TRBJ1-5,CASRPGQGLNQPQHF,TGTGCCAGCAGACCCGGACAGGGACTCAATCAGCCCCAGCATTTT
NA,TRBD2,15,TRBV9,TRBJ2-7,CASSVVAGGQYEQYF,TGTGCCAGCAGCGTAGTGGCGGGAGGGCAATACGAGCAGTACTTC